This paragraph reports one TCR beta chain. Its antigen remains unidentified. The sample comes from a study of cytomegalovirus exposure and HLA in healthy donors. Study-level findings and limits: Accurate HLA-A and HLA-B prediction from TCR beta sequences was reported for most subjects. Upon later analysis, TCR association rates were observed to vary by HLA locus, being highest for DRB1 and lowest for HLA-C.

PCR used 60 Vbeta primers and 13 Jbeta primers. Clones were read by immunoSEQ multiplex PCR, and TCRdb kept only the in-frame ones, dropping some. Among some 200,000 clones listed, more than 65% were seen once. The CDR3 has 16 residues. CDR1 and CDR2 from the germline V gene are SGHRS and YFSETQ. Trimming took off 4 bases at V and 1 base at J, with 14 bases between the two ends. The sequenced sample was PBMCs. The receptor was derived from a man in his fifties in good health and CMV-seronegative. The chain couples TRBV5-1 to TRBJ2-2; TRBD2 is a possible D gene (6 bases). The CDR3 spells CASSSGGAGNTGELFF. In DNA, the CDR3 is TGCGCCAGCAGCAGCGGCGGGGCAGGGAACACCGGGGAGCTGTTTTTT.